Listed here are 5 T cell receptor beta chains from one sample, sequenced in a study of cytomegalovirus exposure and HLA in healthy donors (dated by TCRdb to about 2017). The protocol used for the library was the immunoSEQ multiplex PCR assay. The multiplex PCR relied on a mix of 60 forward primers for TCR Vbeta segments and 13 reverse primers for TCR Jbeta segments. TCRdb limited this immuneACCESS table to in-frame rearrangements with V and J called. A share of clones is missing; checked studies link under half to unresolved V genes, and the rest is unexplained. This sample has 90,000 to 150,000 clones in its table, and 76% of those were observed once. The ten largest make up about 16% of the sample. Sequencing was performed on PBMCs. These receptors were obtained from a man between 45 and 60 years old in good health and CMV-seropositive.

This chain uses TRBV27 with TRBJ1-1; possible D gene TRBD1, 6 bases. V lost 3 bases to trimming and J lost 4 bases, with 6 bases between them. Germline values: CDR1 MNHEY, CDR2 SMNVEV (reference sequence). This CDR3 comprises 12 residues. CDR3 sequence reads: CASSLDSTEAFF. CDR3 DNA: TGTGCCAGCAGTTTGGACAGCACTGAAGCTTTCTTT.

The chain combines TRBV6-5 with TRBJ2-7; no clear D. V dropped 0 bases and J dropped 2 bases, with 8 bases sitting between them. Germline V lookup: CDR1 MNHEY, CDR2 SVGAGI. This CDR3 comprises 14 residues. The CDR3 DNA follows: TGTGCCAGCAGTTACTCACGGTCCACCTACGAGCAGTACTTC. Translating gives CASSYSRSTYEQYF.

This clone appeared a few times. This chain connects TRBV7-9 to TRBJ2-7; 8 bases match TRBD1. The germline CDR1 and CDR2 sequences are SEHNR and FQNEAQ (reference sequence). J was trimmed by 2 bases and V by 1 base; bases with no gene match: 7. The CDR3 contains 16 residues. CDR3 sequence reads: CASSLGGTGDTYEQYF. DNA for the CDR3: TGTGCCAGCAGCTTAGGAGGGACAGGCGACACCTACGAGCAGTACTTC.

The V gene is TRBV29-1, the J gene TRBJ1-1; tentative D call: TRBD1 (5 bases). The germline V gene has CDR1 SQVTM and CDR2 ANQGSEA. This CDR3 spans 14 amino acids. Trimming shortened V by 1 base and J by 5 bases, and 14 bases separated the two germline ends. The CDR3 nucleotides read TGCAGCGTTGAAGTGGGCCAGGGCCGTACTGAAGCTTTCTTT. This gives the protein CSVEVGQGRTEAFF.

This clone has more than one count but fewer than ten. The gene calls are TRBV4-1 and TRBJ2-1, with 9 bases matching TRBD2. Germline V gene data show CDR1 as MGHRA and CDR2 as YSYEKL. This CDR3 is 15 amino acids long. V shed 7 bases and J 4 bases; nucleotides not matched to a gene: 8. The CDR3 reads CASNLASGDYNEQFF. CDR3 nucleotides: TGCGCCAGCAACCTGGCTAGCGGGGATTACAATGAGCAGTTCTTC.